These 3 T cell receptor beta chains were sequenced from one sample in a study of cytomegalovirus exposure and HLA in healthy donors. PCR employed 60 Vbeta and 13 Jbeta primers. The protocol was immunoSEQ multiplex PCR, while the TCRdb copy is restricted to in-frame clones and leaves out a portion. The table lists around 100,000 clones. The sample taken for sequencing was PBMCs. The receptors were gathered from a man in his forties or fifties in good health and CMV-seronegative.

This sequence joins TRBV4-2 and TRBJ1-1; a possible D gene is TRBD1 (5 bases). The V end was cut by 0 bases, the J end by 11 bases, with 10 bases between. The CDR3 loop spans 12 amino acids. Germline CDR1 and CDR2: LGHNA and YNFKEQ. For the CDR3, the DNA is TGTGCCAGCAGCCAAGAGGCAGGGAAGGCTTTCTTT. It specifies CASSQEAGKAFF.

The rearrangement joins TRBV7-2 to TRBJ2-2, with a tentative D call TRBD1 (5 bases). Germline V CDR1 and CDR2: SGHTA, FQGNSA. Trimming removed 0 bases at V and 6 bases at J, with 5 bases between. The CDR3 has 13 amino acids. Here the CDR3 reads CASSLARAGELFF. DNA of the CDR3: TGTGCCAGCAGCTTAGCCAGGGCCGGGGAGCTGTTTTTT.

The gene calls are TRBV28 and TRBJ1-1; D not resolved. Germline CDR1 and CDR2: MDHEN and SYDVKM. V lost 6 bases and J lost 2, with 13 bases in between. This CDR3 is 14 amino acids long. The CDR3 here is CASSLLDSNTEAFF. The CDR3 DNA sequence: TGTGCCAGCAGCCTCCTGGATAGCAACACTGAAGCTTTCTTT.